The clone carrying this TCR beta chain showed up just a few times. Its antigen is unidentified. This entry belongs to a study of early T cells in non-severe SARS-CoV-2 infection. At the level of the study: RNA in bulk from unsorted whole blood was sequenced, and chains were unpaired.

The ends were cut back, 5 bases at V and 0 bases at J, with 11 bases in the middle. The CDR3 sequence is 16 residues long. Germline V gene sequence: CDR1 SGHVS, CDR2 FNYEAQ. General observations from the study: Matches to VDJdb favored anti-spike CD8 responses and missed private and CD4 specificities.

Individually, cDNA molecules had unique molecular identifiers attached to them. In TCRdb, the 5' RACE reads were re-called with MiXCR into one record per CDR3 protein. The sample contains tens of thousands of distinct CDR3 sequences, about 5.3% of which appear only once. The origin of this receptor is an adult who was a healthcare worker with PCR-confirmed SARS-CoV-2 infection or an uninfected control (not recorded which). V is TRBV7-6 and J is TRBJ1-6; maybe TRBD1 (5 bases). This specimen was whole blood, taken at baseline. CDR3 region: CASSPRQSSYNSPLHF. The CDR3 DNA sequence: TGTGCCAGCAGCCCCCGACAGAGCTCCTATAATTCACCCCTCCACTTT.